The 17 T cell receptor beta chains listed next were all sequenced from one sample in a study of cytomegalovirus exposure and HLA in healthy donors. Generated by immunoSEQ multiplex PCR, the TCRdb table keeps only in-frame clones and is missing some. This repertoire shows about 130,000 clones, approximately 82% found once; its top ten account for less than 35%. The sample consisted of PBMCs. Receptor source: a man aged 25-40 years in good health and CMV-seropositive.

This clone was counted a few times. J is TRBJ1-1 and V is TRBV7-3; D is uncertain. Trimming took off 0 bases at V and 0 bases at J, with 8 bases between the two ends. The CDR3 totals 15 residues. Germline V gene sequence: CDR1 SGHTA, CDR2 FQGTGA. The CDR3 reads CASSLTAGVNTEAFF. The DNA of the CDR3 is TGTGCCAGCAGCTTAACGGCGGGAGTGAACACTGAAGCTTTCTTT.

The chain joins TRBV6-4 to TRBJ2-5, with 11 nucleotides matching TRBD1. Unmatched junction bases numbered 9, after V lost 6 bases and J lost 9 bases. The CDR3 runs to 14 residues. Looked up from germline, CDR1 is MRHNA and CDR2 is SNTAGT. CDR3 in DNA: TGTGCCAGCAGACCAACGGGGGGACAGGGGGCCCAGTACTTC. This translates into CASRPTGGQGAQYF.

The V call is TRBV7-9, the J call TRBJ2-5; 9 bases match TRBD1. With V trimmed by 5 bases and J by 5 bases, 9 bases remained unmatched. The CDR3 sequence is 15 residues long. Germline assignment: CDR1 SEHNR and CDR2 FQNEAQ (reference sequence). The CDR3 DNA is TGTGCCAGCAGCCCCCGGACAGGGGCCGAGGAGACCCAGTACTTC. This encodes CASSPRTGAEETQYF. Full variable domain (missing parts from reference TRBV7-9 and TRBJ2-5): DTGVSQNPRHKITKRGQNVTFRCDPISEHNRLYWYRQTLGQGPEFLTYFQNEAQLEKSRLLSDRFSAERPKGSFSTLEIQRTEQGDSAMYLCASSPRTGAEETQYFGPGTRLLVL.

The CDR3 loop reads CASSRKSGTEAFF. The CDR3 DNA sequence: TGTGCCAGCAGTCGAAAATCCGGCACTGAAGCTTTCTTT. The rearrangement links TRBV6-5 to TRBJ1-1; D call uncertain. Germline-derived CDR1 and CDR2 are MNHEY and SVGAGI. V shed 5 bases and J shed 4 bases, with 11 bases lying between them. CDR3 length: 13 amino acids.

This chain links TRBV19 with TRBJ1-1; 9 bases align to TRBD1. After removal of 2 bases from V and 1 base from J, the junction contained 5 bases not matched to a gene. Germline V gives CDR1 LNHDA, CDR2 SQIVND (reference sequence). The CDR3 consists of 16 residues. This CDR3 is CASSIYRGRRNTEAFF. The CDR3 nucleotides read TGTGCCAGTAGTATATACAGGGGGCGAAGGAACACTGAAGCTTTCTTT.

The CDR3, as DNA: TGTGCCAGCACCCCCTTCGACACTGAAGCTTTCTTT. Amino acids: CASTPFDTEAFF. V usage is TRBV7-9 and J usage is TRBJ1-1; D unresolved. CDR1 SEHNR and CDR2 FQNEAQ come from the germline V gene (reference sequence). V was trimmed by 7 bases and J by 3 bases, leaving 9 bases between them. This CDR3 is built from 12 residues.

In its sample, this clone was seen once. The chain employs TRBV2 and TRBJ1-2, with D uncertain. CDR1 and CDR2 from the germline V gene are SNHLY and FYNNEI. Trimming stripped 9 bases from V and 7 bases from J, with 24 bases between. The CDR3 contains 15 residues. In DNA, the CDR3 is TGTGCCAGTTCTATAAAGCAGTCCGGGGAGGGTGGCTACACCTTC. It yields the protein CASSIKQSGEGGYTF.

The gene calls are TRBV4-2 and TRBJ2-1; perhaps TRBD1 as D (5 bases). There are 16 residues in the CDR3. Deletions cut 5 bases from V and 8 bases from J, with 22 bases between. Germline CDR1 reads LGHNA; CDR2 reads YNFKEQ. In nucleotides, the CDR3 is TGTGCCAGCAGCGACGAAGGACATCGTTCTTCGGATGAGCAGTTCTTC. This sequence encodes CASSDEGHRSSDEQFF.

The J gene is TRBJ2-7, the V gene TRBV7-2, with D maybe TRBD2 (5 bases). Germline V CDR1 and CDR2: SGHTA, FQGNSA. V lost 4 bases and J 1 base, leaving 8 bases between the germline ends. The CDR3 loop spans 13 amino acids. DNA for the CDR3: TGTGCCAGCAGCTCGGGATTTTCCTACGAGCAGTACTTC. It is translated as CASSSGFSYEQYF.

The chain joins TRBV4-1 to TRBJ1-4; TRBD1 aligns across 8 bases. Germline loops: CDR1 MGHRA, CDR2 YSYEKL. This CDR3 spans 15 amino acids. V shed 4 bases, J shed 8 bases, and the junction held 9 bases outside the gene matches. CDR3 sequence: CASSLTGAGGEKLFF. CDR3 bases: TGCGCCAGCAGCCTGACAGGGGCGGGTGGGGAAAAACTGTTTTTT.

This sequence joins TRBV7-2 and TRBJ1-1; weak D call: TRBD1 (6 bases). The V end lost 4 bases, the J end lost 6 bases, and 12 bases lay between the germline ends. This CDR3 is built from 13 residues. Germline V gene data show CDR1 as SGHTA and CDR2 as FQGNSA. In DNA form, the CDR3 reads TGTGCCAGCAGCTCCGGACAGTTATCTGAAGCTTTCTTT. This codes for CASSSGQLSEAFF.

The chain joins TRBV7-2 to TRBJ2-7; TRBD2 might be the D (6 bases). Between the trimmed V and J ends, which lost 0 bases and 2 bases, there was a span of 17 bases. The CDR3 is 17 amino acids. Looked up from germline, CDR1 is SGHTA and CDR2 is FQGNSA. In nucleotides, the CDR3 is TGTGCCAGCAGCTTAGCGCACGTCGGGGGAACCCCCTACGAGCAGTACTTC. It codes for CASSLAHVGGTPYEQYF.

The chain recombines TRBV5-6 with TRBJ2-5, with 7 positions matching TRBD2. This CDR3 region has 18 residues. Germline V gene sequence: CDR1 SGHDT, CDR2 YYEEEE. V shed 0 bases and J 2 bases; nucleotides not matched to a gene: 13. The CDR3 here is CASSLALTSAGEQETQYF. In DNA, the CDR3 is TGTGCCAGCAGCTTGGCCCTGACTTCGGCGGGAGAGCAAGAGACCCAGTACTTC.

In its sample, this clone was seen a few times. The gene calls are TRBV28 and TRBJ2-7, with 7 bases matching TRBD1. The V segment lost 5 bases and the J segment 4 bases; nucleotides outside the gene matches: 2. This CDR3 is 12 amino acids long. CDR1 and CDR2 (germline): MDHEN, SYDVKM. In nucleotides, the CDR3 is TGTGCCAGCAGTACGGGACAGTACGAGCAGTACTTC. This translates into CASSTGQYEQYF.

The chain combines TRBV4-2 with TRBJ1-2; TRBD1 matches at 10 bases. The ends lost 2 bases at V and 1 base at J; junction bases unmatched: 7. The germline V gene has CDR1 LGHNA and CDR2 YNFKEQ. The CDR3 spans 17 residues. The CDR3: CASSQSAGTGDNYGYTF. The CDR3 coding sequence is TGTGCCAGCAGCCAATCAGCAGGGACAGGGGATAACTATGGCTACACCTTC.

This clone came up once. The gene calls are TRBV28 and TRBJ2-5, with 12 nucleotides matching TRBD2. This CDR3 contains 14 residues. CDR1 MDHEN and CDR2 SYDVKM come from the germline V gene. V gave up 6 bases and J gave up 3 bases; unmatched junction bases: 2. The CDR3 spells CASRSSGREETQYF. The CDR3 nucleotides are TGTGCCAGCAGATCTAGCGGGAGGGAAGAGACCCAGTACTTC.

The rearrangement uses TRBV7-8 and TRBJ1-5, with D perhaps matching TRBD1 (6 bases). V lost 1 base and J 6 bases, leaving 10 bases between the germline ends. The CDR3 loop spans 14 amino acids. Germline loops: CDR1 SGHVS, CDR2 FQNEAQ. The DNA for the CDR3 is TGTGCCAGCAGCTTAGACAGGGATGCTCAGCCCCAGCATTTT. Translation: CASSLDRDAQPQHF.